This TCR beta chain came from a study of blood T cells in healthy people across ages. Germline V gene sequence: CDR1 SGHDN, CDR2 FVKESK. V gave up 0 bases and J gave up 0 bases, with 9 bases separating them. The CDR3 spans 16 residues. Primed by a sample-barcoded 5' primer and a J-beta primer mix, a second PCR proceeded for about 6 to 11 cycles. TCRdb processed the 5' RACE reads anew with MiXCR; each CDR3 protein has one entry. Among about 510,000 distinct CDR3 sequences, 25% to 35% were seen once, and the ten largest hold over 3.5%. There are a few counts of this clonotype. No antigen is known for it. The study's findings and limits: No conclusive comparison of naive versus antigen-experienced cells was possible with unsorted PBMCs. Naive CD4+ cells and diversity were both higher in long-lived donors than in aged donors.

These same data were also listed under a study on T cells of mothers and their children. That paper states: Donors were a few healthy Caucasian mothers and their six children.

The sequence derives from a boy between 2 and 10 years old in good health. Specimen: blood. The rearrangement uses TRBV14 and TRBJ2-4; tentative D call: TRBD1 (6 bases). This CDR3 is CASSQEQGEAKNIQYF. CDR3 bases: TGTGCCAGCAGCCAAGAACAGGGAGAAGCCAAAAACATTCAGTACTTC.